Described below is a single T cell receptor beta chain sequence and its context. The data were taken from a study of T cells in Graves' hyperthyroidism and ophthalmopathy. Regions amplified from RNA transcripts were the TCR beta CDR3 regions. Carried out on the TCR CDR3, a first-round RT-PCR used the HTBI primer set. TCRdb passed the multiplex PCR reads through MiXCR, listing each CDR3 protein once. The table lists roughly 280,000 distinct CDR3 sequences, roughly 20% of them singletons, with 64% in the top ten. The sequencing sample was made of blood. The clonotype originates from a man younger than 40 with Graves' ophthalmopathy.

As DNA, the CDR3 is TGCAGTGCTAGAGAGGCAGCTGGAAACACCATATATTTT. The encoded protein is CSAREAAGNTIYF. The chain is built from TRBV20-1 and TRBJ1-3; D is unresolved. Deletions cut 0 bases from V and 2 bases from J, with 5 bases between. Germline loops: CDR1 DFQATT, CDR2 SNEGSKA (reference sequence). The CDR3 contains 13 residues.